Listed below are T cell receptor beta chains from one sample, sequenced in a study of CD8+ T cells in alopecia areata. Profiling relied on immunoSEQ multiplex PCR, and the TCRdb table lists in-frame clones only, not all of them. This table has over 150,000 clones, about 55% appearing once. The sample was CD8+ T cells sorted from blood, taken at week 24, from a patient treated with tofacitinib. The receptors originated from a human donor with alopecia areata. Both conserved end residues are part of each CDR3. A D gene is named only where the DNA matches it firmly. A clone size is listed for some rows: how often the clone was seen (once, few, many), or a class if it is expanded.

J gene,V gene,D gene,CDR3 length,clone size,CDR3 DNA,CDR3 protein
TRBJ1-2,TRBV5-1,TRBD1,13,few,TGCGCCAGCAGCTTGCTACAGGGGGAAGGCTACACCTTC,CASSLLQGEGYTF
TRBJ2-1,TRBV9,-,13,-,TGTGCCAGCAGCGTAGATCGGTACAATGAGCAGTTCTTC,CASSVDRYNEQFF
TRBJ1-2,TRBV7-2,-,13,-,TGTGCCAGCAGTACGACAGTTCTTGATGGCTACACCTTC,CASSTTVLDGYTF
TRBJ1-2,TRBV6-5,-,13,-,TGTGCCAGCAGTTACTCCTTGGTAAATGGCTACACCTTC,CASSYSLVNGYTF
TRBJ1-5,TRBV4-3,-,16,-,TGCGCCAGCAGCCAAGTGATCGGAGACCCCAATCAGCCCCAGCATTTT,CASSQVIGDPNQPQHF
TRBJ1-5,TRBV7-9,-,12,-,TGTGCCAGCAGCTTACAGGGTCAGCCCCAGCATTTT,CASSLQGQPQHF
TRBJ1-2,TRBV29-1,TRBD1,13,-,TGCAGCGTGCGGACAGGGGGAAGTGTTGGCTACACCTTC,CSVRTGGSVGYTF
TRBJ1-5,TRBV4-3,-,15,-,TGCGCCAGCAGCCCCCTGTTGAGCGGCAATCAGCCCCAGCATTTT,CASSPLLSGNQPQHF
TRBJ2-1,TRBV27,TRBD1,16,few,TGTGCCAGCTGGCCTCGTCCCGGACAGGGGCTGAATGAGCAGTTCTTC,CASWPRPGQGLNEQFF
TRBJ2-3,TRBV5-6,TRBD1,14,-,TGTGCCAGCAGCTGGGACAGAGCCACAGATACGCAGTATTTT,CASSWDRATDTQYF
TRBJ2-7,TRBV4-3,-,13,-,TGCGCCAGCAGCCAAGGGCTGGGGAACGAGCAGTACTTC,CASSQGLGNEQYF
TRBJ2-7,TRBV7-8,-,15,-,TGTGCCAGCAGCTTTTCATCTCGGGCTCAGGACGAGCAGTACTTC,CASSFSSRAQDEQYF
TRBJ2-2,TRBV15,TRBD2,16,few,TGTGCCACCAGCAGAGCCGGACTAGCGGACACCGGGGAGCTGTTTTTT,CATSRAGLADTGELFF
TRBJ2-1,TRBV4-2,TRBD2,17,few,TGTGCCAGCAGCCAGCCCGGGGGGGGCGCACTAAACAATGAGCAGTTCTTC,CASSQPGGGALNNEQFF
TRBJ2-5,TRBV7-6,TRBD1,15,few,TGTGCCAGCAGCCCAAAGGGACAGACGCAAGAGACCCAGTACTTC,CASSPKGQTQETQYF
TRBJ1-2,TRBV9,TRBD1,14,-,TGTGCCAGCAGCCCTGGGACAGCCGCTCGGGGCTACACCTTC,CASSPGTAARGYTF
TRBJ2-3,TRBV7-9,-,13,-,TGTGCCAGCAGCCCTGCCTGGGGGGATACGCAGTATTTT,CASSPAWGDTQYF
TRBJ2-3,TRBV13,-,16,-,TGTGCCAGCAGCACGGCCCGCAGCACTAGCACAGATACGCAGTATTTT,CASSTARSTSTDTQYF
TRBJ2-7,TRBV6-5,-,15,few,TGTGCCAGCAGACGCTCGTCGACTAGGTCCTACGAGCAGTACTTC,CASRRSSTRSYEQYF
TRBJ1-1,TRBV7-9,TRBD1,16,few,TGTGCCAGCCGGAACACAGGGGGTAGGTCGAACACTGAAGCTTTCTTT,CASRNTGGRSNTEAFF
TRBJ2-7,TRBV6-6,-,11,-,TGTGCCAGCAGTTACTCCGACGAGCAGTACTTC,CASSYSDEQYF
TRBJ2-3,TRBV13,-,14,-,TGTGCCAGCAGCTTCCAGGGGTCCACAGATACGCAGTATTTT,CASSFQGSTDTQYF
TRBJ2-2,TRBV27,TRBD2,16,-,TGTGCCAACACCGTCTTGGGTAGCGGGTCTATCGGGGAGCTGTTTTTT,CANTVLGSGSIGELFF
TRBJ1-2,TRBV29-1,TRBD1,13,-,TGCAGCGTCCCGGGACAGTCCCCCTATGGCTACACCTTC,CSVPGQSPYGYTF
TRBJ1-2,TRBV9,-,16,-,TGTGCCAGCACACCCGGAAGGCAGAAACTAAGCTATGGCTACACCTTC,CASTPGRQKLSYGYTF
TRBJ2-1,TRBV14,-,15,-,TGTGCCAGCAGCCTAGACGGGAGCTCCTACAATGAGCAGTTCTTC,CASSLDGSSYNEQFF
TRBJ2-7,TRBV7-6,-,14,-,TGTGCCAGCAGCTTAGGGGGGGACGCATACGAGCAGTACTTC,CASSLGGDAYEQYF
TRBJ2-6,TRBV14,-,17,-,TGTGCCAGCAGTCCTGGAGGCAGCCGAAGGGTGGCCAACGTCCTGACTTTC,CASSPGGSRRVANVLTF
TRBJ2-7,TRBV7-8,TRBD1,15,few,TGTGCCAGCAGCACCGGGACAGACCTCTCCTACGAGCAGTACTTC,CASSTGTDLSYEQYF
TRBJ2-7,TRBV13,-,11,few,TGTGCCAGCAGCTTGTCCTACGAGCAGTACTTC,CASSLSYEQYF
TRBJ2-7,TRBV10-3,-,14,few,TGTGCCATCAGTGACAGCGTTAGCTCCTACGAGCAGTACTTC,CAISDSVSSYEQYF
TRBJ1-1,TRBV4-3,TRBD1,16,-,TGCGCCAGCAGAAGAGACAGGGTAGGTCGGAACACTGAAGCTTTCTTT,CASRRDRVGRNTEAFF
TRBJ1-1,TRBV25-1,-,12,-,TGTGCCAGCAGCCCAGGGTCCACTGAAGCTTTCTTT,CASSPGSTEAFF
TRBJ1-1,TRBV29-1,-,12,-,TGCAGCGTTGCAGGATCGAACACTGAAGCTTTCTTT,CSVAGSNTEAFF
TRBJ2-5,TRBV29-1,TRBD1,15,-,TGCAGCGTTAGAAGACGGGACAGGGGGGACGAGACCCAGCACTTC,CSVRRRDRGDETQHF
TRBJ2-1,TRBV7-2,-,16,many,TGTGCCAGCAGCTTAAAGGTGGGCAGGACACGAAATGAGCAGTTCTTC,CASSLKVGRTRNEQFF
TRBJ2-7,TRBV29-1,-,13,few,TGCAGCGTAGGAAATGGACCATCCTACGAGCAGTACTTC,CSVGNGPSYEQYF
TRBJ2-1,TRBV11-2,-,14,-,TGTGCCAGCAGCTTAATACTAGCTCGAAATGAGCAGTTCTTC,CASSLILARNEQFF
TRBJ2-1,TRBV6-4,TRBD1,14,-,TGTGCCAGCAGTTGGGACAGCTCCTACAATGAGCAGTTCTTC,CASSWDSSYNEQFF
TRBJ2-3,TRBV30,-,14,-,TGTGCCTGGACCTCGGCGATAGGCACAGATACGCAGTATTTT,CAWTSAIGTDTQYF
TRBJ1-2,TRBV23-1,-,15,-,TGCGCCAGCAGTCAACCCCAAACAGGGAACTATGGCTACACCTTC,CASSQPQTGNYGYTF
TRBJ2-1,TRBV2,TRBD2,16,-,TGTGCCAGCGGGCACGACTCGGGGCTAGCGGACAATGAGCAGTTCTTC,CASGHDSGLADNEQFF
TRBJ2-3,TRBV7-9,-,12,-,TGTGCCAGCAGCACCCACACAGATACGCAGTATTTT,CASSTHTDTQYF
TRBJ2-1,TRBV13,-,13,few,TGTGCCAGCAGCCCAAGACTAGTCAGTGAGCAGTTCTTC,CASSPRLVSEQFF
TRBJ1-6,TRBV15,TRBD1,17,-,TGTGCCACCAGCAGGAGGGGGGACAGGGACTATAATTCACCCCTCCACTTT,CATSRRGDRDYNSPLHF
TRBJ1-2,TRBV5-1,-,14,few,TGCGCCAGCAGCTTGGTGGGGCCAGGGGACGGCTACACCTTC,CASSLVGPGDGYTF
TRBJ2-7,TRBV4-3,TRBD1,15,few,TGCGCCAGCAGCCAAGATGACAGGGGCTCCTACGAGCAGTACTTC,CASSQDDRGSYEQYF
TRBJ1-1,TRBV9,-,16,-,TGTGCCAGCAGCGTAGATTGGTCCGGTTTGAACACTGAAGCTTTCTTT,CASSVDWSGLNTEAFF
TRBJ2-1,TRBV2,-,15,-,TGTGCCAGCAGTGAAATGATAAGCTCCTACAATGAGCAGTTCTTC,CASSEMISSYNEQFF